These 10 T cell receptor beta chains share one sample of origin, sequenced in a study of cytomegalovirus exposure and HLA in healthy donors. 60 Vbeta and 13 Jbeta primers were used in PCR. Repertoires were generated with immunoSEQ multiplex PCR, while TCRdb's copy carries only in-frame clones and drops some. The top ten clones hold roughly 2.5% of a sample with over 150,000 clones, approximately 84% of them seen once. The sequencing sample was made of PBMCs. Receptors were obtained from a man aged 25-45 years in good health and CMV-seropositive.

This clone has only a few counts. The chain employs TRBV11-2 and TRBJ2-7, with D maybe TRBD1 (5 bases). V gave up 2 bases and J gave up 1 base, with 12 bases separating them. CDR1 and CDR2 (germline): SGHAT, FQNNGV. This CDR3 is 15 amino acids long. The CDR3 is CASSLRSGASYEQYF. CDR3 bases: TGTGCCAGCAGCTTACGTTCTGGGGCATCCTACGAGCAGTACTTC.

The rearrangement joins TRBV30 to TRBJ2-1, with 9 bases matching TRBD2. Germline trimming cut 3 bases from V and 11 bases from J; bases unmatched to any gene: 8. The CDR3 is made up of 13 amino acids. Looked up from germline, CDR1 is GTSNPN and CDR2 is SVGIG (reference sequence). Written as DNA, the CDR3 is TGTGCCTGGAGCAGTGGGACTAGCATAAAGCAGTTCTTC. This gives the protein CAWSSGTSIKQFF.

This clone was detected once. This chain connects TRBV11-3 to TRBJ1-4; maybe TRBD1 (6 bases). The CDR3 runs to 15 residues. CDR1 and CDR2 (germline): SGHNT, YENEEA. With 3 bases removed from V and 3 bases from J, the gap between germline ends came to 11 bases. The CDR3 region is CASSFQQGSNEKLFF. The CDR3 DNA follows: TGTGCCAGCAGCTTCCAACAGGGTTCTAATGAAAAACTGTTTTTT.

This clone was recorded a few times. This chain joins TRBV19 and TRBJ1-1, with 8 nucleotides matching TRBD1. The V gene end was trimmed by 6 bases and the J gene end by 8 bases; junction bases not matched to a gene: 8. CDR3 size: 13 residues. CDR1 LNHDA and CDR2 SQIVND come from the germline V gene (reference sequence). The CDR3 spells CASSTRQGKEAFF. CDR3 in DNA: TGTGCCAGTAGCACGAGACAGGGGAAAGAAGCTTTCTTT.

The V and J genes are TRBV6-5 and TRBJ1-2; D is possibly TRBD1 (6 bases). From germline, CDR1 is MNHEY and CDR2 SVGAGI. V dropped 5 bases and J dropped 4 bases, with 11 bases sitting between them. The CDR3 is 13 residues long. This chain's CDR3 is CASSVQGVYGYTF. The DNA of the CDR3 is TGTGCCAGCAGTGTACAGGGTGTCTATGGCTACACCTTC.

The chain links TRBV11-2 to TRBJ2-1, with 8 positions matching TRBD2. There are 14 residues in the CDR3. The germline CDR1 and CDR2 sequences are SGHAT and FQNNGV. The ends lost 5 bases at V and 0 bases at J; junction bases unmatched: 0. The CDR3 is CASSLAGSYNEQFF. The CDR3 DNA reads TGTGCCAGCAGCCTAGCGGGCTCCTACAATGAGCAGTTCTTC.

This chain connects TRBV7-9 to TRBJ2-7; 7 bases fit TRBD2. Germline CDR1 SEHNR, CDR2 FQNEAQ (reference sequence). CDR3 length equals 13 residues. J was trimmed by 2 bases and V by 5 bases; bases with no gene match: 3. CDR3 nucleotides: TGTGCCAGCAGCGAAGGACTAGCCTACGAGCAGTACTTC. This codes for CASSEGLAYEQYF.

The CDR3 is CASSFREAGNTIYF. As DNA, the CDR3 is TGTGCCAGCAGTTTCAGGGAGGCCGGAAACACCATATATTTT. The chain couples TRBV6-6 to TRBJ1-3; possibly TRBD1 for D (5 bases). CDR1 MNHNY and CDR2 SVGAGI come from the germline V gene (reference sequence). Deletions cut 4 bases from V and 4 bases from J, with 11 bases between. CDR3 length: 14 amino acids.

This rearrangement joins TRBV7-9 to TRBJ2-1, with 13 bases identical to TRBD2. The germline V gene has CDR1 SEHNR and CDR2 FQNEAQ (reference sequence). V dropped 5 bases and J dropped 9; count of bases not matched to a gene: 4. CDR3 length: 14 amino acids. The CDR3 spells CASSRTSGSVEQFF. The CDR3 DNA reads TGTGCCAGCAGCAGGACTAGCGGGAGTGTTGAGCAGTTCTTC.

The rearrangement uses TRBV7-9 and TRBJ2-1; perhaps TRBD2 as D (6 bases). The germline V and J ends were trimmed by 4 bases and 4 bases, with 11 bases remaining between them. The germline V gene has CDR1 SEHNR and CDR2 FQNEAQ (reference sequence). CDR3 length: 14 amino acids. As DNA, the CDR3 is TGTGCCAGCAGCTCCGGGACTTTTTACAATGAGCAGTTCTTC. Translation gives CASSSGTFYNEQFF.